This TCR beta chain was obtained from a study of T-cell reconstitution after alpha-beta-depleted transplantation in children. Study-wide results and caveats: Several hundred expanded graft clones reportedly were the source of alpha-beta T cells about two months after transplant. At day 60, the high TCRbeta diversity found in some patients originated from recipient T cells and thymic progenitors that had survived. Diversity and T-cell counts at one year after transplant derived mostly from new T cells.

The CDR3 is 14 residues long. Trimming cost V 4 bases and J 1 base; bases outside gene matches: 3. CDR1 and CDR2 from the germline V gene are SGHRS and YFSETQ. This clonotype was observed at least ten times. As yet, its antigen is unknown. TCRbeta library preparation incorporated unique molecular identifiers. TCRdb fed the PCR reads into MiXCR, producing one record per CDR3 protein. The sample has 250,000 to 300,000 distinct CDR3 sequences, around a tenth seen once. The sequencing here drew on PBMCs, taken before TCRalphabeta/CD19-depleted stem cell transplant. The clonotype originates from a boy younger than two with acute myeloid leukemia, due to receive a stem cell transplant. This sequence joins TRBV5-1 and TRBJ1-1; 8 bases agree with TRBD1. CDR3 coding DNA: TGCGCCAGCAGCGGCGGACAGGGGAACACTGAAGCTTTCTTT. Translating gives CASSGGQGNTEAFF.